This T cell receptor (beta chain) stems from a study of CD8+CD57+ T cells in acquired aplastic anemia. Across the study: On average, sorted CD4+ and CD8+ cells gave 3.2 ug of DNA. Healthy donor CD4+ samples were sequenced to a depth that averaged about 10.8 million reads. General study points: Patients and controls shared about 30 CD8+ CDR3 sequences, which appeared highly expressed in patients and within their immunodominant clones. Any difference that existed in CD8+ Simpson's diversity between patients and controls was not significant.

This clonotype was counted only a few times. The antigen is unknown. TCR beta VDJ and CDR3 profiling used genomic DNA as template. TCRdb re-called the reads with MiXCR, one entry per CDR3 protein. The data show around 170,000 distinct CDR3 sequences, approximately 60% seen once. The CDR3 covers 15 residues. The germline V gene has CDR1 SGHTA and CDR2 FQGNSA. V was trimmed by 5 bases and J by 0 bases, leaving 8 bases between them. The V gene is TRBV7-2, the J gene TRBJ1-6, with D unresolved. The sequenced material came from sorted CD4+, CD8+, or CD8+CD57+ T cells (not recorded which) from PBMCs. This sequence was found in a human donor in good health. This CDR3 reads CASSTMSSYNSPLHF. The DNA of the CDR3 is TGTGCCAGCAGCACGATGAGCTCCTATAATTCACCCCTCCACTTT. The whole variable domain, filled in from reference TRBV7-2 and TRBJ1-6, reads GAGVSQSPSNKVTEKGKDVELRCDPISGHTALYWYRQSLGQGLEFLIYFQGNSAPDKSGLPSDRFSAERTGGSVSTLTIQRTQQEDSAVYLCASSTMSSYNSPLHFGNGTRLTVT.